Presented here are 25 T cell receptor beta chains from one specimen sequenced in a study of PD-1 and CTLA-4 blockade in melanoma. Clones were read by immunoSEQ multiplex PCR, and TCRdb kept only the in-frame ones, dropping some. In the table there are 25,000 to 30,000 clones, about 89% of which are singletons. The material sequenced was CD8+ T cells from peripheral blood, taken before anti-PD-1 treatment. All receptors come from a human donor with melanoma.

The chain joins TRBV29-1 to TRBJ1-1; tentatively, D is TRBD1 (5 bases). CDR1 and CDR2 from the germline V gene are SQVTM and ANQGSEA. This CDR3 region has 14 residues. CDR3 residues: CSGEGTSRNTEAFF. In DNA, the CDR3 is TGCAGTGGAGAGGGGACCTCGAGGAACACTGAAGCTTTCTTT.

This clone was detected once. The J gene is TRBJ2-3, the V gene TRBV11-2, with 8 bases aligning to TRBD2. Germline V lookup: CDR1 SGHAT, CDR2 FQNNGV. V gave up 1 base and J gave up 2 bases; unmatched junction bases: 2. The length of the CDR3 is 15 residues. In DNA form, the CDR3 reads TGTGCCAGCAGCTTAGGAGCGGGGGTCACAGATACGCAGTATTTT. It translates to CASSLGAGVTDTQYF. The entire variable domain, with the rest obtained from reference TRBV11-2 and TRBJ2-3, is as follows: EAGVAQSPRYKIIEKRQSVAFWCNPISGHATLYWYQQILGQGPKLLIQFQNNGVVDDSQLPKDRFSAERLKGVDSTLKIQPAKLEDSAVYLCASSLGAGVTDTQYFGPGTRLTVL.

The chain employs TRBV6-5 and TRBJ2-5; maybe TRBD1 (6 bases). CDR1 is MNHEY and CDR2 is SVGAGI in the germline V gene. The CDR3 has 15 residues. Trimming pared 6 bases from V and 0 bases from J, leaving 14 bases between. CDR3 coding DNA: TGTGCCAGCAGCACCCCCAGACAGGACCAAGAGACCCAGTACTTC. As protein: CASSTPRQDQETQYF.

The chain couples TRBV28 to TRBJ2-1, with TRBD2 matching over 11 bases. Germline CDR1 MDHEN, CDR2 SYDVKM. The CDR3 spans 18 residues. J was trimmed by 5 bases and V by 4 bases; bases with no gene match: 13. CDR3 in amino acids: CASSSIPGGTSGHNEQFF. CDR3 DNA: TGTGCCAGCAGTTCTATCCCCGGCGGGACTAGCGGACACAATGAGCAGTTCTTC.

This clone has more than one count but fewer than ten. CDR3 amino acids: CASSEAWSQPQHF. The CDR3 DNA follows: TGCGCCAGCAGTGAGGCTTGGAGTCAGCCCCAGCATTTT. This sequence joins TRBV10-2 and TRBJ1-5, with D uncertain. This CDR3 region has 13 residues. Germline V gives CDR1 WSHSY, CDR2 SAAADI. Trimming stripped 2 bases from V and 6 bases from J, with 8 bases between.

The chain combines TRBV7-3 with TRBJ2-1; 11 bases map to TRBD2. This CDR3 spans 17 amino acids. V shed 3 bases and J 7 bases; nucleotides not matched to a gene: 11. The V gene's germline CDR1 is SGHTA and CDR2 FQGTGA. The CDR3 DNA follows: TGTGCCAGCAGCTTTGGGACTAGCGGTCCTAAGGGTAATGAGCAGTTCTTC. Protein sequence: CASSFGTSGPKGNEQFF.

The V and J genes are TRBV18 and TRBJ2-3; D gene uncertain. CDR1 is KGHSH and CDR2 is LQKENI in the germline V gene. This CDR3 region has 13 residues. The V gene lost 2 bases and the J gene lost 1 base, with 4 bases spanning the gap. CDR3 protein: CASSPFGTDTQYF. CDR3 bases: TGTGCCAGCTCACCATTTGGCACAGATACGCAGTATTTT. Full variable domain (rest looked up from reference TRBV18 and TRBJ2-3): NAGVMQNPRHLVRRRGQEARLRCSPMKGHSHVYWYRQLPEEGLKFMVYLQKENIIDESGMPKERFSAEFPKEGPSILRIQQVVRGDSAAYFCASSPFGTDTQYFGPGTRLTVL.

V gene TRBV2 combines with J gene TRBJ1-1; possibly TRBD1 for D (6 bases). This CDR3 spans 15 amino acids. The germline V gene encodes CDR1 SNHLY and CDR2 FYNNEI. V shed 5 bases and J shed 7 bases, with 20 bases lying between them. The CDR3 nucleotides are TGTGCCAGCAGTCCAGGGGACCTAATTCCCGGTGAAGCTTTCTTT. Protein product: CASSPGDLIPGEAFF.

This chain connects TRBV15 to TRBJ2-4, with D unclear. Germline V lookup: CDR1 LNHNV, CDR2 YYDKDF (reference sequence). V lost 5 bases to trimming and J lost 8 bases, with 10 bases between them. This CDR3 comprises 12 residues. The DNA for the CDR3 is TGTGCCACCAGCTCCGCAGGAGACATTCAGTACTTC. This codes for CATSSAGDIQYF.

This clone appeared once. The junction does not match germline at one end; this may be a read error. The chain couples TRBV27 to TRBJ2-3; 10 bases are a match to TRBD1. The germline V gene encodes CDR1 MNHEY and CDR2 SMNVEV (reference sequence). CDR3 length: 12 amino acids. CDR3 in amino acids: CASSRTGGSLDF. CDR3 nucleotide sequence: TGTGCCAGCAGCCGGACAGGGGGAAGCTTGGATTTT.

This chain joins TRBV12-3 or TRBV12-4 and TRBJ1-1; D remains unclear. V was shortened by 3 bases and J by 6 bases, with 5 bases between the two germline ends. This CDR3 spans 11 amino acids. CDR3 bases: TGTGCCAGCAGTTTGAGCCCTGAAGCTTTCTTT. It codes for CASSLSPEAFF.

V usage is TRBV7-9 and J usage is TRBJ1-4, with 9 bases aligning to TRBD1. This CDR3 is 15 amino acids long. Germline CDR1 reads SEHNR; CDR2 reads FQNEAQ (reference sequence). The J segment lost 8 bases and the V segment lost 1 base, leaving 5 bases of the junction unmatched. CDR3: CASSLVGQGPEKLFF. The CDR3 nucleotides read TGTGCCAGCAGCTTAGTGGGACAGGGACCGGAAAAACTGTTTTTT.

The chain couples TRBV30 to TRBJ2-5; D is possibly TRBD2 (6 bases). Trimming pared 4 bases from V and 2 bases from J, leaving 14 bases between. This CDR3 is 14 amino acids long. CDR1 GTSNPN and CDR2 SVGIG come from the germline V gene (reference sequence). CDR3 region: CAWTIAELQETQYF. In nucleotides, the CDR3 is TGTGCCTGGACAATAGCGGAGTTACAAGAGACCCAGTACTTC. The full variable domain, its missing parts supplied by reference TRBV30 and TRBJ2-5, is SQTIHQWPATLVQPVGSPLSLECTVEGTSNPNLYWYRQAAGRGLQLLFYSVGIGQISSEVPQNLSASRPQDRQFILSSKKLLLSDSGFYLCAWTIAELQETQYFGPGTRLLVL.

The CDR3 loop reads CATSTHLIGGTGEEQFF. CDR3 DNA: TGTGCCACCAGCACCCACCTTATTGGGGGGACAGGGGAGGAGCAGTTCTTC. This chain connects TRBV15 to TRBJ2-1; TRBD1 agrees at 10 bases. The CDR3 is made up of 17 amino acids. After removal of 4 bases from V and 10 bases from J, the junction contained 16 bases not matched to a gene. The germline gives CDR1 LNHNV, CDR2 YYDKDF (reference sequence).

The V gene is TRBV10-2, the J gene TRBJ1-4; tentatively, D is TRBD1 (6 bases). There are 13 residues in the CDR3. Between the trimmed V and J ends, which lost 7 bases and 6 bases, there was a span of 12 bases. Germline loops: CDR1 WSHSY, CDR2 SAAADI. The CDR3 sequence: CASNRGAHEKLFF. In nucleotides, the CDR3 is TGCGCCAGCAATCGGGGGGCGCATGAAAAACTGTTTTTT.

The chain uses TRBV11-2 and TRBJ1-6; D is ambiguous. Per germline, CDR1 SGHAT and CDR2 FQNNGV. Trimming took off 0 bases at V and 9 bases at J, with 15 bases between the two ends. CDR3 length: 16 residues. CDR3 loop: CASSLDPALSGSPLHF. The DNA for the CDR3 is TGTGCCAGCAGCTTAGATCCCGCGCTGTCGGGTTCACCCCTCCACTTT.

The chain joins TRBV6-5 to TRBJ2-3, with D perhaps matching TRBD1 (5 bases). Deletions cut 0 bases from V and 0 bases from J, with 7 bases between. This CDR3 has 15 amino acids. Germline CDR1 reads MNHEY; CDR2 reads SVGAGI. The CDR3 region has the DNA TGTGCCAGCAGTTACTCAGACAGCAGCACAGATACGCAGTATTTT. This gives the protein CASSYSDSSTDTQYF.

The CDR3 here is CASSQESETYQETQYF. The CDR3 nucleotides read TGTGCCAGCAGCCAAGAAAGTGAGACTTATCAAGAGACCCAGTACTTC. V is TRBV4-2 and J is TRBJ2-5; D is ambiguous. The V gene's germline CDR1 is LGHNA and CDR2 YNFKEQ. The V end lost 0 bases, the J end lost 2 bases, and 13 bases lay between the germline ends. The CDR3 loop spans 16 amino acids.

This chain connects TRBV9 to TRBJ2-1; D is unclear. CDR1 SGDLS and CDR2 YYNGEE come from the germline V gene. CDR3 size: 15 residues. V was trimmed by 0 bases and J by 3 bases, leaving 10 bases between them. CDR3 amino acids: CASSVGGNVYNEQFF. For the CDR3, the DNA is TGTGCCAGCAGCGTAGGAGGTAATGTCTACAATGAGCAGTTCTTC.

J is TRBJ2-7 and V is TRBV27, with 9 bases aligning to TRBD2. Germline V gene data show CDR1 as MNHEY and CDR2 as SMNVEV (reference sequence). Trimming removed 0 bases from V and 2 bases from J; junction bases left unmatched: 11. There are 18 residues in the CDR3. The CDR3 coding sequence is TGTGCCAGCAGTTTATCGTCCCCTTTGGCTAGCGGGACCTACGAGCAGTACTTC. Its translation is CASSLSSPLASGTYEQYF.

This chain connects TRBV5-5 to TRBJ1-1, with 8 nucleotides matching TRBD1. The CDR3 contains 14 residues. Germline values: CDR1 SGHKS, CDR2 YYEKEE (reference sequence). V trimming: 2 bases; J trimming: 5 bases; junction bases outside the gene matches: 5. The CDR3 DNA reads TGTGCCAGCAGCTTCGACAGGGGATTGACTGAAGCTTTCTTT. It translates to CASSFDRGLTEAFF. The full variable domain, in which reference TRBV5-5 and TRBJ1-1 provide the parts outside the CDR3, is DAGVTQSPTHLIKTRGQQVTLRCSPISGHKSVSWYQQVLGQGPQFIFQYYEKEERGRGNFPDRFSARQFPNYSSELNVNALLLGDSALYLCASSFDRGLTEAFFGQGTRLTVV.

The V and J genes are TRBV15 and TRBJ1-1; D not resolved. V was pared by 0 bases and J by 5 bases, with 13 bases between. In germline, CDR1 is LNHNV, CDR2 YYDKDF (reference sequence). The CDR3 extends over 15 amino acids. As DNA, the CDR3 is TGTGCCACCAGCAGAGAAAACGCCGGCGGAACTGAAGCTTTCTTT. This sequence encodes CATSRENAGGTEAFF.

The CDR3 here is CASSQGLSYNEQFF. The CDR3 coding sequence is TGTGCCAGCAGCCAAGGACTGTCCTACAATGAGCAGTTCTTC. The chain recombines TRBV3-1 (or the pseudogene TRBV3-2) with TRBJ2-1; D remains ambiguous. The germline CDR1 and CDR2 sequences are LGHDT and YNNKEL (reference sequence). CDR3 length: 14 amino acids. Deletions cut 1 base from V and 1 base from J, with 5 bases between.

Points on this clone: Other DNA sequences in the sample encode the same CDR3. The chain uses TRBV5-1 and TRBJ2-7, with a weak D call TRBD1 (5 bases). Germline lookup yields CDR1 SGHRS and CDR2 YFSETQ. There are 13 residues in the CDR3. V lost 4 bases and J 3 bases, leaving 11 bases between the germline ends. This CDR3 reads CASSPTESYEQYF. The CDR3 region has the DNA TGCGCCAGCAGCCCGACAGAGAGCTACGAGCAGTACTTC.

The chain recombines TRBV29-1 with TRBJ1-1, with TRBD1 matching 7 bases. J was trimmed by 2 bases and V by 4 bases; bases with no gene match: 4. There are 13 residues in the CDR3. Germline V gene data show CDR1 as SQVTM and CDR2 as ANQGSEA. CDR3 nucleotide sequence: TGCAGCGTTGCCGGGACAGACAACACTGAAGCTTTCTTT. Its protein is CSVAGTDNTEAFF.